This T cell receptor (beta chain) stems from a study of blood T cell repertoires in COVID-19. At the level of the study: PBMCs, B-cell-depleted T cells, or T cells were the source of the cDNA or gDNA that made up the material.

This clone occurred once. Only in-frame clones appear in the TCRdb table, and some are missing; sequencing was by immunoSEQ multiplex PCR. The table includes about 190,000 clones, nearly 90% detected once. V was clipped by 0 bases and J by 4 bases, with 6 bases between them. This CDR3 contains 13 residues. Germline loops: CDR1 ENHRY, CDR2 SYGVKD. This clonotype was sampled from a man aged 50 to 60 with acute or convalescent COVID-19. The sequencing input was peripheral blood. The chain couples TRBV10-3 to TRBJ1-2, with D maybe TRBD1 (6 bases). The CDR3 sequence: CAISESDSYGYTF. For the CDR3, the DNA is TGTGCCATCAGTGAGTCGGACAGCTATGGCTACACCTTC.